This T cell receptor (beta chain) emerged from a study of T cells after yellow fever vaccination. Overall study context: Libraries from low-cell-number fractions were prepared with the SMART-Seq v4 Ultra Low Input RNA kit.

Findings and caveats of the study: FACS-sorted repertoires could contain abundant clonotypes contaminating from the bulk population. The study re-detected most primary-vaccination clones after the booster (approximately 96% CD4, approximately 88% CD8).

This clonotype was detected ten times or more. The antigen is undetermined. Template switching by 5'RACE produced TCR cDNA, adding a universal primer site and UMIs. TCRdb re-called the 5' RACE reads through MiXCR, storing one row per CDR3 protein. The sample records 200,000 to 250,000 distinct CDR3 sequences, 6% to 7.5% being singletons. V was cut by 6 bases and J by 4 bases, with 12 bases left in between. The germline V gene has CDR1 MDHEN and CDR2 SYDVKM. The CDR3 has 13 amino acids. The material sequenced was CD4+ T cells sorted from PBMCs, taken 15 days after the yellow fever booster vaccination. The TCR was taken from a man aged 25-40 years who received the YFV17D yellow fever vaccine. This chain joins TRBV28 and TRBJ2-5; D is possibly TRBD1 (5 bases). The CDR3 protein is CASRQDFLETQYF. As DNA, the CDR3 is TGTGCCAGCAGACAGGATTTTCTAGAGACCCAGTACTTC.